This T cell receptor beta chain appears in the sequencing data of a study of cytomegalovirus exposure and HLA in healthy donors. Background on the study: About 80 million unique TCR sequences came from HLA-typed donors in an early release. Findings and limits, study-wide: Donors belonging to an Asian-associated ancestry cluster reportedly showed fewer N-insertions in productive TCRs than the approximately 680-donor mean, according to what a later analysis found. Data from an earlier analysis indicated that most TCR beta V segments were productive either about 87% or about 30% of the time.

60 Vbeta and 13 Jbeta primers were used in PCR. Measured with immunoSEQ multiplex PCR; TCRdb has only the in-frame clones, and not every one. The sample contains 75,000 to 80,000 clones, 78% of which appear only once. This clone was seen a few times. Its antigen is currently unknown. The sequenced sample was PBMCs. This receptor was obtained from a woman aged 40 to 50 in good health and CMV-seropositive.

CDR3: CASSLHRGTEAFF. CDR3 nucleotides: TGTGCCAGCAGCTTACACAGGGGAACTGAAGCTTTCTTT. J is TRBJ1-1 and V is TRBV7-2, with 7 nucleotides matching TRBD1. The J segment lost 5 bases and the V segment lost 2 bases, leaving 2 bases of the junction unmatched. The CDR3 runs to 13 residues. The germline V gene has CDR1 SGHTA and CDR2 FQGNSA.